The 31 T cell receptor beta chains reported below all come from one sample, sequenced in a study of blood T cell repertoires in COVID-19. Data came from immunoSEQ multiplex PCR; TCRdb stores just in-frame clones and leaves some out. The profile shows about 160,000 clones, 86% of them singletons. The sample consisted of peripheral blood. The receptors here all came from a woman in her sixties or seventies with acute or convalescent COVID-19.

The CDR3 sequence: CAWGIGGVIPSTGELFF. The CDR3 DNA sequence: TGTGCCTGGGGAATAGGGGGCGTTATCCCCTCCACCGGGGAGCTGTTTTTT. This chain joins TRBV30 and TRBJ2-2; TRBD1 matches 7 bases. In germline, CDR1 is GTSNPN, CDR2 SVGIG (reference sequence). Trimming cost V 5 bases and J 4 bases; bases outside gene matches: 16. The CDR3 runs to 17 residues.

This chain uses TRBV5-1 with TRBJ2-3; 7 positions match TRBD1. V trimming: 3 bases; J trimming: 4 bases; junction bases outside the gene matches: 11. From germline, CDR1 is SGHRS and CDR2 YFSETQ. This CDR3 comprises 16 residues. CDR3 sequence reads: CASSSNHRGFADTQYF. The DNA for the CDR3 is TGCGCCAGCAGCTCTAACCACAGGGGTTTCGCAGATACGCAGTATTTT.

This clone was counted only a few times. J is TRBJ1-6 and V is TRBV25-1; 12 nucleotides line up with TRBD1. There are 13 residues in the CDR3. V was clipped by 6 bases and J by 9 bases; unmatched bases: 0. Germline-derived CDR1 and CDR2 are MGHDK and SYGVNS. The CDR3 sequence: CASRGQGASPLHF. The CDR3 region has the DNA TGTGCCAGCAGGGGACAGGGGGCTTCACCCCTCCACTTT.

The chain uses TRBV6-2 or TRBV6-3 and TRBJ1-1; D gene uncertain. V lost 7 bases, J lost 11 bases, and 20 bases lay in between. The germline V gene encodes CDR1 MNHEY and CDR2 SVGEGT. The CDR3 totals 13 residues. CDR3 bases: TGTGCCAGCACCCCATCGAAAACGCGTTCTGCTTTCTTT. Residues: CASTPSKTRSAFF.

The rearrangement uses TRBV4-1 and TRBJ1-5, with 9 bases identical to TRBD1. Trimming removed 1 base from V and 6 bases from J; junction bases left unmatched: 1. This CDR3 spans 14 amino acids. The germline V gene has CDR1 MGHRA and CDR2 YSYEKL. CDR3 coding DNA: TGCGCCAGCAGCCAAGGGACAGGGGTTCAGCCCCAGCATTTT. It yields the protein CASSQGTGVQPQHF.

V and J are TRBV19 and TRBJ1-5, with 10 bases that match TRBD1. The CDR3 length is 15 residues. Germline lookup yields CDR1 LNHDA and CDR2 SQIVND (reference sequence). The V segment lost 3 bases and the J segment 6 bases; nucleotides outside the gene matches: 5. The CDR3 here is CASSIRDRGGQPQHF. DNA for the CDR3: TGTGCCAGTAGTATCCGGGACAGGGGTGGTCAGCCCCAGCATTTT.

The chain links TRBV2 to TRBJ2-1, with TRBD2 matching 8 bases. The CDR3 is 15 amino acids. J was trimmed by 7 bases and V by 0 bases; bases with no gene match: 5. Looked up from germline, CDR1 is SNHLY and CDR2 is FYNNEI. The CDR3 bases are TGTGCCAGCAGTGAAGCTGCGGGAGGTCGAAATGAGCAGTTCTTC. It encodes CASSEAAGGRNEQFF.

The J gene is TRBJ1-4, the V gene TRBV10-3; D perhaps matches TRBD1 (5 bases). In germline, CDR1 is ENHRY, CDR2 SYGVKD. The germline V and J ends were trimmed by 5 bases and 0 bases, with 10 bases remaining between them. The CDR3 covers 15 residues. This CDR3 reads CAISQGVATNEKLFF. The CDR3 nucleotides read TGTGCCATCAGTCAAGGGGTTGCAACTAATGAAAAACTGTTTTTT.

This clone has just a few counts. The chain uses TRBV18 and TRBJ2-5, with TRBD2 matching 11 bases. This CDR3 is 17 amino acids long. Trimming at V came to 3 bases and at J to 1 base, leaving 7 bases not matched to a gene. CDR1 and CDR2 (germline): KGHSH, LQKENI. The chain's CDR3 is CASSPSKTSGIQETQYF. CDR3 nucleotides: TGTGCCAGCTCACCTTCGAAGACTAGCGGGATCCAAGAGACCCAGTACTTC.

V and J are TRBV9 and TRBJ1-4, with 12 bases that match TRBD1. J lost 11 bases, V lost 3 bases, and 5 bases had no gene match. There are 14 residues in the CDR3. Germline-derived CDR1 and CDR2 are SGDLS and YYNGEE. CDR3 sequence: CASSGGQGARKLFF. The CDR3 region has the DNA TGTGCCAGCAGCGGGGGACAGGGGGCACGGAAACTGTTTTTT.

This clone has just a few counts. The chain carries TRBV5-6 and TRBJ1-2, with 8 bases fitting TRBD1. Trimming took 1 base from V and 5 from J; bases not matched to a gene: 7. From germline, CDR1 is SGHDT and CDR2 YYEEEE. The CDR3 spans 15 residues. The CDR3 sequence: CASSLIGQGSYGYTF. Written as DNA, the CDR3 is TGTGCCAGCAGCTTGATAGGACAGGGAAGTTATGGCTACACCTTC.

In this sample, this clone turned up a few times. The genes are TRBV7-9 and TRBJ2-5; D may be TRBD1 (6 bases). Germline loops: CDR1 SEHNR, CDR2 FQNEAQ (reference sequence). The CDR3 extends over 14 amino acids. With 4 bases removed from V and 4 bases from J, the gap between germline ends came to 13 bases. The CDR3 region is CASSSTTGSETQYF. CDR3 nucleotide sequence: TGTGCCAGCAGCTCCACGACAGGATCAGAGACCCAGTACTTC.

V and J are TRBV2 and TRBJ2-1; 9 bases are shared with TRBD2. Germline V CDR1 and CDR2: SNHLY, FYNNEI. V was pared by 0 bases and J by 3 bases, with 15 bases of the junction left unmatched. The CDR3 runs to 20 residues. Written as DNA, the CDR3 is TGTGCCAGCAGTGAAGCGCTGAGGATGGGAATAGCGGGAGTCTACAATGAGCAGTTCTTC. It is translated as CASSEALRMGIAGVYNEQFF.

In its sample, this clone was seen once. The chain is built from TRBV6-4 and TRBJ1-2; 7 bases map to TRBD1. Germline V gene lookup returns CDR1 MRHNA and CDR2 SNTAGT. The CDR3 sequence is 14 residues long. Trimming at V came to 6 bases and at J to 7 bases, leaving 11 bases not matched to a gene. The CDR3 spells CASSRDSSPGGYTF. CDR3 DNA sequence: TGTGCCAGCAGCCGGGACAGTTCACCGGGTGGCTACACCTTC.

The chain uses TRBV7-8 and TRBJ2-5; 10 nucleotides line up with TRBD2. The CDR3 sequence is 14 residues long. Unmatched junction bases numbered 2, after V lost 6 bases and J lost 1 base. Germline CDR1 and CDR2: SGHVS and FQNEAQ. The DNA of the CDR3 is TGTGCCAGCAGACTAGCGGGAATCCAAGAGACCCAGTACTTC. The encoded protein is CASRLAGIQETQYF.

This sequence joins TRBV19 and TRBJ2-7; the match to TRBD1 covers 9 bases. The V and J ends lost 3 bases and 2 bases, in that order; junction bases with no gene match: 5. The CDR3 sequence is 15 residues long. Germline V gene sequence: CDR1 LNHDA, CDR2 SQIVND (reference sequence). This chain's CDR3 is CASSIPDRGTYEQYF. The DNA of the CDR3 is TGTGCCAGTAGTATCCCGGACAGGGGAACCTACGAGCAGTACTTC. Variable domain in full (rest from reference TRBV19 and TRBJ2-7): DGGITQSPKYLFRKEGQNVTLSCEQNLNHDAMYWYRQDPGQGLRLIYYSQIVNDFQKGDIAEGYSVSREKKESFPLTVTSAQKNPTAFYLCASSIPDRGTYEQYFGPGTRLTVT.

In its sample, this clone was seen once. This chain uses TRBV11-2 with TRBJ2-1, with D unclear. CDR1 and CDR2 (germline): SGHAT, FQNNGV. The CDR3 spans 16 residues. Between the trimmed V and J ends, which lost 3 bases and 0 bases, there was a span of 12 bases. The CDR3 reads CASSFLAASSYNEQFF. As DNA, the CDR3 is TGTGCCAGCAGCTTCCTTGCGGCCAGCTCCTACAATGAGCAGTTCTTC.

A few counts support this clone. The DNA of the CDR3 is TGTGCCACCGCCCAGGGGAATGAGCAGTTCTTC. Amino acid sequence: CATAQGNEQFF. This chain joins TRBV19 and TRBJ2-1; D might be TRBD1 (6 bases). The CDR3 contains 11 residues. V was pared by 10 bases and J by 7 bases, with 11 bases between. Germline assignment: CDR1 LNHDA and CDR2 SQIVND (reference sequence).

J is TRBJ2-1 and V is TRBV19, with D tentatively TRBD1 (6 bases). The CDR3 is 17 residues long. CDR1 and CDR2 (germline): LNHDA, SQIVND (reference sequence). V was pared by 4 bases and J by 0 bases, with 16 bases between. The CDR3 nucleotides are TGTGCCAGTAGTAAAATTAAAACAGGGAGCTCCTACAATGAGCAGTTCTTC. Its translation: CASSKIKTGSSYNEQFF.

V and J are TRBV12-3 or TRBV12-4 and TRBJ2-1; perhaps TRBD1 as D (5 bases). CDR3 length: 13 amino acids. Trimming stripped 5 bases from V and 6 bases from J, with 11 bases between. The CDR3 DNA is TGTGCCAGCAGTGAAGGGGCTTTCAATGAGCAGTTCTTC. It encodes CASSEGAFNEQFF.

Turning to this clone: The sample holds other DNA sequences that translate to the same CDR3. V and J are TRBV5-1 and TRBJ1-2, with a tentative D call TRBD1 (6 bases). Germline V CDR1 and CDR2: SGHRS, YFSETQ. CDR3 size: 13 residues. V dropped 4 bases and J dropped 5 bases, with 12 bases sitting between them. The DNA of the CDR3 is TGCGCCAGCAGCCTGAGGACAGATTATGGCTACACCTTC. It codes for CASSLRTDYGYTF.

This clone was seen just once. The chain couples TRBV6-2 or TRBV6-3 to TRBJ1-2; D is unclear. CDR3 length: 11 residues. Germline values: CDR1 MNHEY, CDR2 SVGEGT. The V and J ends lost 0 bases and 7 bases respectively, with 3 bases between them. The CDR3 coding sequence is TGTGCCAGCAGTTACTCACTTGGCTACACCTTC. Its translation: CASSYSLGYTF.

This clone was observed a single time. The chain couples TRBV29-1 to TRBJ2-7; 9 bases fit TRBD1. There are 15 residues in the CDR3. The V and J ends lost 4 bases and 1 base, in that order; junction bases with no gene match: 8. The germline CDR1 and CDR2 sequences are SQVTM and ANQGSEA. The CDR3 region has the DNA TGCAGCGTTGCCGGAACAGGGGGCTTTTCCTACGAGCAGTACTTC. It translates to CSVAGTGGFSYEQYF.

V is TRBV7-9 and J is TRBJ2-3; a possible D gene is TRBD2 (6 bases). V lost 1 base to trimming and J lost 9 bases, with 8 bases between them. Germline V gene sequence: CDR1 SEHNR, CDR2 FQNEAQ (reference sequence). This CDR3 contains 12 residues. The DNA for the CDR3 is TGTGCCAGCAGCTTAGGTGGGAGGACGCAGTATTTT. Its translation: CASSLGGRTQYF. The whole variable domain, remainder taken from reference TRBV7-9 and TRBJ2-3, is DTGVSQNPRHKITKRGQNVTFRCDPISEHNRLYWYRQTLGQGPEFLTYFQNEAQLEKSRLLSDRFSAERPKGSFSTLEIQRTEQGDSAMYLCASSLGGRTQYFGPGTRLTVL.

The chain carries TRBV9 and TRBJ1-6, with a weak D call TRBD1 (5 bases). The ends were cut back, 0 bases at V and 10 bases at J, with 14 bases in the middle. Germline CDR1 SGDLS, CDR2 YYNGEE. The CDR3 sequence is 15 residues long. CDR3 DNA: TGTGCCAGCAGCGTAGAGGTGCAGGGTGGCTCACCCCTCCACTTT. This codes for CASSVEVQGGSPLHF.

The chain uses TRBV7-6 and TRBJ2-3, with 14 bases matching TRBD2. J was trimmed by 5 bases and V by 0 bases; bases with no gene match: 16. The germline CDR1 and CDR2 sequences are SGHVS and FNYEAQ. The CDR3 spans 21 residues. CDR3 in amino acids: CASSLAPSTMTSGGAEDTQYF. In DNA form, the CDR3 reads TGTGCCAGCAGCTTAGCGCCCTCCACCATGACTAGCGGGGGGGCGGAAGATACGCAGTATTTT.

The chain links TRBV6-2 or TRBV6-3 to TRBJ2-7; 7 bases line up with TRBD1. The CDR3 sequence is 15 residues long. CDR1 is MNHEY, CDR2 SVGEGT, per germline. J lost 6 bases, V lost 4 bases, and 12 bases had no gene match. The CDR3 loop is CASSSARQGRVEQYF. DNA for the CDR3: TGTGCCAGCAGTTCCGCCCGACAGGGCCGGGTCGAGCAGTACTTC.

The rearrangement links TRBV19 to TRBJ1-6; 8 positions agree with TRBD1. Losses at the gene ends were 6 bases for V and 9 bases for J; bases not matched to a gene: 4. CDR3 size: 13 residues. In germline, CDR1 is LNHDA, CDR2 SQIVND (reference sequence). The CDR3 DNA reads TGTGCCAGTAGAAAAGACAGGGGTTCACCCCTCCACTTT. This encodes CASRKDRGSPLHF.

The chain combines TRBV7-9 with TRBJ1-1; D may be TRBD1 (5 bases). The CDR3 runs to 15 residues. V lost 3 bases, J lost 2 bases, and 13 bases lay in between. Germline CDR1 is SEHNR and CDR2 is FQNEAQ (reference sequence). As DNA, the CDR3 is TGTGCCAGCAGCTTTTCGGCAGGGTTTAACACTGAAGCTTTCTTT. Protein sequence: CASSFSAGFNTEAFF. The full variable domain, completed using reference TRBV7-9 and TRBJ1-1, is DTGVSQNPRHKITKRGQNVTFRCDPISEHNRLYWYRQTLGQGPEFLTYFQNEAQLEKSRLLSDRFSAERPKGSFSTLEIQRTEQGDSAMYLCASSFSAGFNTEAFFGQGTRLTVV.

CDR3 nucleotides: TGTGCCAGTAGTATCTCGGGGGACAATCAGCCCCAGCATTTT. This sequence encodes CASSISGDNQPQHF. The chain uses TRBV19 and TRBJ1-5; D might be TRBD1 (5 bases). The V end was cut by 3 bases, the J end by 3 bases, with 9 bases between. Germline CDR1 LNHDA, CDR2 SQIVND (reference sequence). This CDR3 spans 14 amino acids.

The chain recombines TRBV19 with TRBJ1-1, with TRBD1 matching 8 bases. J was trimmed by 3 bases and V by 8 bases; bases with no gene match: 11. The CDR3 length is 15 residues. Looked up from germline, CDR1 is LNHDA and CDR2 is SQIVND (reference sequence). The CDR3 protein is CASDGSGQGYTEAFF. For the CDR3, the DNA is TGTGCCAGTGACGGGAGCGGACAGGGTTACACTGAAGCTTTCTTT.